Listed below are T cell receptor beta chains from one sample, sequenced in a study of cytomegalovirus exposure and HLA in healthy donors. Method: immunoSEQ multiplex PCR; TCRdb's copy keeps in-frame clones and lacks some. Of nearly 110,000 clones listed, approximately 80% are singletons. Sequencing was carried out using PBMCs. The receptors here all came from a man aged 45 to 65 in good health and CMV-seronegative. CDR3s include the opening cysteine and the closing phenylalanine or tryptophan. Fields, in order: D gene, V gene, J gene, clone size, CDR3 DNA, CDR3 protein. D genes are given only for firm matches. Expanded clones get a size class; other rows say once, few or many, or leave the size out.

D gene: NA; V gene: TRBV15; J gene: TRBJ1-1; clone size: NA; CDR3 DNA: TGTGCCACCGTCCCGGGGGGGGTTCGCACTGAAGCTTTCTTT; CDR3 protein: CATVPGGVRTEAFF
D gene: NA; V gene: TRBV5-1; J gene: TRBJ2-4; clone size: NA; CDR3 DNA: TGCGCCAGCAGCGATCACAACCAAAACATTCAGTACTTC; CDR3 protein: CASSDHNQNIQYF
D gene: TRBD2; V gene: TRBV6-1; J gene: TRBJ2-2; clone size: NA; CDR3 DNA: TGTGCCAGCAGTGGGGGCCCTAGCGGGGGGTATGGGGAGCTGTTTTTT; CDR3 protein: CASSGGPSGGYGELFF
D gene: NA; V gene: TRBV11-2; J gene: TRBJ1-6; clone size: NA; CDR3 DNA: TGTGCCAGCAGCTTAGATTCGCAGGGTAATTCACCCCTCCACTTT; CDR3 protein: CASSLDSQGNSPLHF
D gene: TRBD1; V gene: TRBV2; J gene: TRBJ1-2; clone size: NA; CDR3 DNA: TGTGCCAGCAGCAGGGACAGCCGGACCTATGGCTACACCTTC; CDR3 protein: CASSRDSRTYGYTF
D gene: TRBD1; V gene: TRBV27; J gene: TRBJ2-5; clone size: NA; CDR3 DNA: TGTGCCTCCTCGACAGGGGGCACGGAGACCCAGTACTTC; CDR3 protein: CASSTGGTETQYF
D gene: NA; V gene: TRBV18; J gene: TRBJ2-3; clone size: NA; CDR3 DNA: TGTGCCAGCTCACCAGCGCCAACTTCGGGGGATACGCAGTATTTT; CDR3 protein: CASSPAPTSGDTQYF
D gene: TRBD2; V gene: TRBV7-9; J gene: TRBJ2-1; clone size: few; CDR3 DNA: TGTGCCAGCAGCTTGGGTCTAGCGGGGGGGGACAATGAGCAGTTCTTC; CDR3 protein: CASSLGLAGGDNEQFF
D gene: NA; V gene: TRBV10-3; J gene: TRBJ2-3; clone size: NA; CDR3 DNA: TGTGCCATCTCAAACGTACTAGAGGCGCAGTATTTT; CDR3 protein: CAISNVLEAQYF
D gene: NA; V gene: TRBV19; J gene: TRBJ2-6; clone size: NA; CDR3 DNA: TGTGCCAGTAGTCGTGACGGGAGCTCTGGGGCCAACGTCCTGACTTTC; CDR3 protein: CASSRDGSSGANVLTF
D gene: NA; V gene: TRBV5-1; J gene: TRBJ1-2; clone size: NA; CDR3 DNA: TGCGCCAGCAGCTTGGAAGGCGGGGGACCCGGAGGCTACACCTTC; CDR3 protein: CASSLEGGGPGGYTF
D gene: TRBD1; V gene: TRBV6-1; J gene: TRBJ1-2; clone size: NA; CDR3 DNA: TGTGCCAGCAGCGCAGGACAGGGAGGGGTAGTTGGCTACACCTTC; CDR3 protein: CASSAGQGGVVGYTF
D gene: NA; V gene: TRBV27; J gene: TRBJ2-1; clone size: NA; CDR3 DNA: TGTGCCAGCAAGTGGGTGGCGGGAAACAATGAGCAGTTCTTC; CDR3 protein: CASKWVAGNNEQFF
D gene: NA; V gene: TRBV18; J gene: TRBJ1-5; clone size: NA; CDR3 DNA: TGTGCCAGCTCACCACGTAATAACAACAATCAGCCCCAGCATTTT; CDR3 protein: CASSPRNNNNQPQHF
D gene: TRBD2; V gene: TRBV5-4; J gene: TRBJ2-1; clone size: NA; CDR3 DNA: TGTGCCAGCAGCCAACTGACTAGCGGGGGGGCGATTGAGCAGTTCTTC; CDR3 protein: CASSQLTSGGAIEQFF
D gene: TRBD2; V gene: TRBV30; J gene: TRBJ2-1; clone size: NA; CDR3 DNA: TGTGCCTGGAGGGTTAGCGGGGGGGGCGAGCAGTTCTTC; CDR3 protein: CAWRVSGGGEQFF
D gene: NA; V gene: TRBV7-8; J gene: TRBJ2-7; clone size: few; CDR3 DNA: TGTGCCAGCAGCTTAGCACCGGGACTGGGGTCCTACGAGCAGTACTTC; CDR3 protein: CASSLAPGLGSYEQYF
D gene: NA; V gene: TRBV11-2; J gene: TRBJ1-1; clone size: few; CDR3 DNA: TGTGCCAGCAGCTTATACAGGGCTGAGGCTTTCTTT; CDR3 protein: CASSLYRAEAFF
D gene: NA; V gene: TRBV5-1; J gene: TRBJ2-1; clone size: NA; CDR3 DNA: TGCGCCAGCAGCCCAAGATTGGGGGCCGAGGCCCGCTATGAGCAGTTCTTC; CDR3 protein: CASSPRLGAEARYEQFF
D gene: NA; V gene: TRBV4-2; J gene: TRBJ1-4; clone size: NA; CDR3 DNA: TGTGCCAGCAGCCAGTCAGGCTATAATGAAAAACTGTTTTTT; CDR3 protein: CASSQSGYNEKLFF
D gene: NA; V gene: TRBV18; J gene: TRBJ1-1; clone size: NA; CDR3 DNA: TGTGCCAGCTCAGGAGGGAGGAACACTGAAGCTTTCTTT; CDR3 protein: CASSGGRNTEAFF
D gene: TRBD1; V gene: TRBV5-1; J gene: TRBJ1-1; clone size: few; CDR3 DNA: TGCGCCAGCAGCTCCACAGGGGAAAGCACTGAAGCTTTCTTT; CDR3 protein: CASSSTGESTEAFF
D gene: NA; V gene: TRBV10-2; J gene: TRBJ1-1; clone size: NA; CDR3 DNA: TGCGCCAGCAGTGAGTCGGCTGGGAACACTGAAGCTTTCTTT; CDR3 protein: CASSESAGNTEAFF
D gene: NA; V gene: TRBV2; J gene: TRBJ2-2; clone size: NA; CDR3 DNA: TGTGCCAGCCAGCGCGGACTCGGCGGGGAGCTGTTTTTT; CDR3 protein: CASQRGLGGELFF